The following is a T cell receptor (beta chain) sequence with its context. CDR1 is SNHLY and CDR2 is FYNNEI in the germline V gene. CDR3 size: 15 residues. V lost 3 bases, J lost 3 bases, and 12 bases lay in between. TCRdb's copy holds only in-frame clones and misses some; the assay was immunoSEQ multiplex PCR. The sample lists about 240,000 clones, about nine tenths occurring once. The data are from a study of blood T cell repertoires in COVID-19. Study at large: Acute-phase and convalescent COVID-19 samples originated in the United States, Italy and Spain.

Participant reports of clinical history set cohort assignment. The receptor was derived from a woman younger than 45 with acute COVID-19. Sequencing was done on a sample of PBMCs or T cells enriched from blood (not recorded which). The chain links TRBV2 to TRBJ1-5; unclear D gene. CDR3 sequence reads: CASSDREAYNQPQHF. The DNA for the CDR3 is TGTGCCAGCAGTGATCGGGAGGCCTACAATCAGCCCCAGCATTTT.